These 18 T cell receptor beta chains were sequenced from one sample in a study of shared T cell receptors in the human thymus. Sequenced by immunoSEQ multiplex PCR; TCRdb stores in-frame clones only, minus some. The sample has a few hundred thousand clones, approximately 95% seen once; the top ten hold approximately 0.02%. What was sequenced was thymocytes. The receptors derive from a human donor.

A word on this clone: One end of the junction fails to match germline, which may point to a read error. The V gene is TRBV7-9, the J gene TRBJ1-1; D might be TRBD1 (6 bases). Germline assignment: CDR1 SEHNR and CDR2 FQNEAQ (reference sequence). This CDR3 comprises 14 residues. For the CDR3, the DNA is TGTGCCGGCAGCTTAAAACAGGGGAACACTGAAGCTTTCTTT. Encoded protein: CAGSLKQGNTEAFF.

A word on this clone: Other nucleotide sequences in the sample specify the same CDR3. The rearrangement joins TRBV9 to TRBJ2-7, with D tentatively TRBD2 (6 bases). V shed 0 bases and J shed 0 bases, with 7 bases lying between them. The CDR3 is made up of 14 amino acids. Germline values: CDR1 SGDLS, CDR2 YYNGEE. CDR3 in amino acids: CASSVVGSSYEQYF. In DNA form, the CDR3 reads TGTGCCAGCAGCGTAGTCGGGAGCTCCTACGAGCAGTACTTC.

The chain carries TRBV20-1 and TRBJ1-1; D ambiguous. Germline CDR1 is DFQATT and CDR2 is SNEGSKA (reference sequence). The CDR3 runs to 11 residues. This CDR3 reads CNPLKNTEAFF. In DNA form, the CDR3 reads TGCAACCCTCTCAAGAACACTGAAGCTTTCTTT.

The V gene is TRBV6-5, the J gene TRBJ2-1; TRBD2 matches 8 bases. The CDR3 contains 13 residues. Per the germline V gene, CDR1 is MNHEY and CDR2 is SVGAGI. Unmatched junction bases numbered 11, after V lost 7 bases and J lost 12 bases. The CDR3, as DNA: TGTGCCAGCAAAGCTAGCGGGCAATCAGGGCAGTTCTTC. Translating it yields CASKASGQSGQFF.

As DNA, the CDR3 is TGTGCCAGCAGCGTAGGACTAGCGGGAGGGGAGGACTACAATGAGCAGTTCTTC. This gives the protein CASSVGLAGGEDYNEQFF. The gene calls are TRBV9 and TRBJ2-1, with TRBD2 identical over 14 bases. CDR1 SGDLS and CDR2 YYNGEE come from the germline V gene. J gave up 3 bases and V 0 bases, and 5 bases lay outside the gene matches. The CDR3 is 18 amino acids.

The V gene is TRBV11-1, the J gene TRBJ2-5; 9 nucleotides match TRBD1. The CDR3 is made up of 16 amino acids. V trimming: 5 bases; J trimming: 0 bases; junction bases outside the gene matches: 7. CDR1 and CDR2 (germline): SGHAT, FQDESV (reference sequence). The CDR3 loop is CASSTTGTGHQETQYF. The DNA of the CDR3 is TGTGCCAGCAGCACCACCGGGACAGGGCACCAAGAGACCCAGTACTTC.

The chain uses TRBV18 and TRBJ1-4; no clear D. Germline CDR1 and CDR2: KGHSH and LQKENI. The CDR3 is 16 residues long. With 6 bases removed from V and 1 base from J, the gap between germline ends came to 15 bases. The CDR3 spells CASSRTVPGTNEKLFF. The CDR3 coding sequence is TGTGCCAGCTCTCGAACCGTCCCGGGAACTAATGAAAAACTGTTTTTT.

The chain combines TRBV6-5 with TRBJ2-3; D unclear. Germline loops: CDR1 MNHEY, CDR2 SVGAGI. The CDR3 length is 15 residues. V gave up 6 bases and J gave up 0 bases, with 13 bases separating them. Here the CDR3 DNA reads TGTGCCAGCAGACAAAGACTCTTTAGCACAGATACGCAGTATTTT. This gives the protein CASRQRLFSTDTQYF.

This sequence joins TRBV28 and TRBJ1-5; D may be TRBD1 (6 bases). Germline CDR1 MDHEN, CDR2 SYDVKM. Trimming cost V 7 bases and J 7 bases, with 20 bases left between them. The CDR3 contains 15 residues. CDR3 protein: CASILNRGRGQPQHF. Here the CDR3 DNA reads TGTGCCAGCATACTCAATCGGGGGCGAGGGCAGCCCCAGCATTTT.

V is TRBV6-4 and J is TRBJ2-3; D possibly corresponds to TRBD1 (6 bases). With 4 bases removed from V and 6 bases from J, the gap between germline ends came to 20 bases. Germline V gene data show CDR1 as MRHNA and CDR2 as SNTAGT. The CDR3 consists of 16 residues. Written as DNA, the CDR3 is TGTGCCAGCAGTGCCACCCCGACAGGTGCCGCCGATACGCAGTATTTT. It translates to CASSATPTGAADTQYF.

The chain recombines TRBV25-1 with TRBJ2-2; 10 nucleotides match TRBD1. The CDR3 covers 13 residues. V dropped 6 bases and J dropped 7; count of bases not matched to a gene: 2. Germline lookup yields CDR1 MGHDK and CDR2 SYGVNS. This CDR3 reads CASRDRGNGELFF. The CDR3 DNA is TGTGCCAGCAGGGACAGGGGGAACGGGGAGCTGTTTTTT.

The chain joins TRBV27 to TRBJ1-1; the D is unclear. The V gene's germline CDR1 is MNHEY and CDR2 SMNVEV (reference sequence). V lost 1 base to trimming and J lost 8 bases, with 11 bases between them. The CDR3 consists of 13 residues. In DNA form, the CDR3 reads TGTGCCAGCAGTTTATTTTACGATGCGGAAGCTTTCTTT. It yields the protein CASSLFYDAEAFF.

This chain connects TRBV5-3 to TRBJ1-3, with D perhaps matching TRBD1 (5 bases). TRBV5-3 is an open reading frame, and its role is uncertain. The CDR3 runs to 14 residues. V was shortened by 8 bases and J by 1 base, with 13 bases between the two germline ends. CDR3 amino acids: CASSTDRSGNTIYF. In nucleotides, the CDR3 is TGTGCCAGCAGTACCGACAGATCTGGAAACACCATATATTTT.

The rearrangement uses TRBV28 and TRBJ1-1, with a weak D call TRBD1 (6 bases). The CDR3 is 14 amino acids. CDR1 MDHEN and CDR2 SYDVKM come from the germline V gene. V was clipped by 3 bases and J by 4 bases, with 12 bases between them. CDR3: CASSLLGGATEAFF. The CDR3 bases are TGTGCCAGCAGTTTGTTAGGGGGGGCCACTGAAGCTTTCTTT.

V usage is TRBV5-6 and J usage is TRBJ2-7; unclear D gene. Germline V gene data show CDR1 as SGHDT and CDR2 as YYEEEE. Trimming stripped 0 bases from V and 2 bases from J, with 9 bases between. The CDR3 runs to 14 residues. The CDR3 DNA reads TGTGCCAGCAGCTTGGGTGGTGGCACCTACGAGCAGTACTTC. Translated: CASSLGGGTYEQYF.

The V gene is TRBV7-2, the J gene TRBJ2-7; unclear D gene. The CDR3 is made up of 12 amino acids. Germline V CDR1 and CDR2: SGHTA, FQGNSA. V lost 8 bases and J 3 bases, leaving 11 bases between the germline ends. The CDR3 is CASQSEIYEQYF. Here the CDR3 DNA reads TGTGCCAGCCAATCAGAGATCTACGAGCAGTACTTC. The complete variable domain, with remaining parts taken from reference TRBV7-2 and TRBJ2-7, reads GAGVSQSPSNKVTEKGKDVELRCDPISGHTALYWYRQSLGQGLEFLIYFQGNSAPDKSGLPSDRFSAERTGGSVSTLTIQRTQQEDSAVYLCASQSEIYEQYFGPGTRLTVT.

The V gene is TRBV10-1, the J gene TRBJ2-1; 15 bases match TRBD2. There are 16 residues in the CDR3. After removal of 5 bases from V and 9 bases from J, the junction contained 8 bases not matched to a gene. Germline V gene sequence: CDR1 WNHNN, CDR2 SYGVQD (reference sequence). Here the CDR3 DNA reads TGCGCCAGCAGTCGGACTAGCGGGAGGGTAGTCGGTGAGCAGTTCTTC. Protein sequence: CASSRTSGRVVGEQFF.

This chain joins TRBV19 and TRBJ1-5; tentative D call: TRBD1 (5 bases). From germline, CDR1 is LNHDA and CDR2 SQIVND (reference sequence). V lost 6 bases and J 2 bases, leaving 14 bases between the germline ends. This CDR3 region has 15 residues. As DNA, the CDR3 is TGTGCCAGTAGCCAACCGCCAGGGTGCAATCAGCCCCAGCATTTT. Its protein product is CASSQPPGCNQPQHF.